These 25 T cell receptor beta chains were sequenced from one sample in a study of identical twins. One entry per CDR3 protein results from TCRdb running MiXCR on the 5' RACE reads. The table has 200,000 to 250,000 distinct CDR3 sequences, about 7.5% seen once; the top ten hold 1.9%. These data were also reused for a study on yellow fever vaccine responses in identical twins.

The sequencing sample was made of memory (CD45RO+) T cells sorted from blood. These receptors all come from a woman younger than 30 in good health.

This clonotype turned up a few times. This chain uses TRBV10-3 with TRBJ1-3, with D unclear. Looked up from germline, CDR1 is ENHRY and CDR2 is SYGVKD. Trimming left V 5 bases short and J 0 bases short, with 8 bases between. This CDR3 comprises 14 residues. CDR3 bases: TGTGCCATCAGTCCGTCTTACTCTGGAAACACCATATATTTT. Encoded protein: CAISPSYSGNTIYF.

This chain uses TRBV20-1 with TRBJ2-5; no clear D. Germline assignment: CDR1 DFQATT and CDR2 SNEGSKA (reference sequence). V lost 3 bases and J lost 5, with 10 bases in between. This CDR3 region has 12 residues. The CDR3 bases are TGCAGTGCTAGTAGTAGATTGGAGACCCAGTACTTC. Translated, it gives CSASSRLETQYF.

CDR3 DNA: TGCAGTGCTGAAGGGAGGGGACTAGCTCCTAGCACAGATACGCAGTATTTT. Protein product: CSAEGRGLAPSTDTQYF. The chain combines TRBV20-1 with TRBJ2-3, with 9 bases matching TRBD2. J lost 0 bases, V lost 5 bases, and 12 bases had no gene match. This CDR3 is 17 amino acids long. The germline V gene encodes CDR1 DFQATT and CDR2 SNEGSKA (reference sequence).

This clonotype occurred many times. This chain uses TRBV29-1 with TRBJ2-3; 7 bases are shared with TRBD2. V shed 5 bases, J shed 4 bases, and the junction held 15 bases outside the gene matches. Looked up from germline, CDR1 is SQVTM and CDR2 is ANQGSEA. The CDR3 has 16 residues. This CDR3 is CSVRKREGSLADTQYF. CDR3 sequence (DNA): TGCAGCGTTAGGAAGAGGGAGGGATCTTTGGCAGATACGCAGTATTTT.

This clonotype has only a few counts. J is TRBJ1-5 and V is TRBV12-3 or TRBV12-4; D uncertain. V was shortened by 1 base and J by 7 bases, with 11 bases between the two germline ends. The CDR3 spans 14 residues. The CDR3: CASSLGFGPQPQHF. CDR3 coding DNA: TGTGCCAGCAGTTTAGGTTTCGGACCCCAGCCCCAGCATTTT.

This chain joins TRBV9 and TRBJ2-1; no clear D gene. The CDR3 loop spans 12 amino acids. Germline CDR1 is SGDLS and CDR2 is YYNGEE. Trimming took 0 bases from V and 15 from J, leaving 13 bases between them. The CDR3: CASSVGQTGLFF. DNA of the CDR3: TGTGCCAGCAGCGTAGGCCAGACCGGGCTGTTCTTC.

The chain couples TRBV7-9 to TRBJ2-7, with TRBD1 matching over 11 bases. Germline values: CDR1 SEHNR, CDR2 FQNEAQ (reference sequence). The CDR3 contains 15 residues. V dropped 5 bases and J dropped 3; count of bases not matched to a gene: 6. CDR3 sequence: CASSRRTGGFYEQYF. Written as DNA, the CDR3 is TGTGCCAGCAGCCGAAGGACAGGGGGCTTCTACGAGCAGTACTTC.

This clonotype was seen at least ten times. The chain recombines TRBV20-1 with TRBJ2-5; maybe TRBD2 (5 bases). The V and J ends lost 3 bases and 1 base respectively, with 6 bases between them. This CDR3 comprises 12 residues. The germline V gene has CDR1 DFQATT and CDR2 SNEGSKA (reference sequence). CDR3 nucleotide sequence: TGCAGTGCTAGTGGACTCCAAGAGACCCAGTACTTC. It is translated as CSASGLQETQYF.

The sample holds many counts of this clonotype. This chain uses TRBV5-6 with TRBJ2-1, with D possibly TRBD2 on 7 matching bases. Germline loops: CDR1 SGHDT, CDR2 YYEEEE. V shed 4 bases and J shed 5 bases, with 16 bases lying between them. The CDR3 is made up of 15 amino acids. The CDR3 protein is CASSRVGGPDNEQFF. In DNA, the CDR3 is TGTGCCAGCAGCCGGGTGGGGGGGCCCGACAATGAGCAGTTCTTC.

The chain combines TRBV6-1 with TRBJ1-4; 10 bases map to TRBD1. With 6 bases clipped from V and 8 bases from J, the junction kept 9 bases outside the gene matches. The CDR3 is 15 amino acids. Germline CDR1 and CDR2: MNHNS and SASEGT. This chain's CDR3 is CASRPPGQGKEKLFF. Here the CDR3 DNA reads TGTGCCAGCAGGCCACCGGGACAGGGGAAGGAAAAACTGTTTTTT.

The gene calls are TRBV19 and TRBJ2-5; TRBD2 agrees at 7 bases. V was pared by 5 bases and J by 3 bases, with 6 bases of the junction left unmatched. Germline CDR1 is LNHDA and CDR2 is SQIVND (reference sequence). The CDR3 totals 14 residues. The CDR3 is CASSPGGRKETQYF. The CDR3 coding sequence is TGTGCCAGTAGTCCGGGGGGACGGAAAGAGACCCAGTACTTC.

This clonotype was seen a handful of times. The CDR3 DNA follows: TGTGCCAGCAGCTTCGACAGGGCTGCTGAGCAGTTCTTC. Amino acids: CASSFDRAAEQFF. The chain uses TRBV7-2 and TRBJ2-1, with 7 bases aligning to TRBD1. With V trimmed by 3 bases and J by 9 bases, 5 bases remained unmatched. CDR1 and CDR2 from the germline V gene are SGHTA and FQGNSA. The CDR3 covers 13 residues.

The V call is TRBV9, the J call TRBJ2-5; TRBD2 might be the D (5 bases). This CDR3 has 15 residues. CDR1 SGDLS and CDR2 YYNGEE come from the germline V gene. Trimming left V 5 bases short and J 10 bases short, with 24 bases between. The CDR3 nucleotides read TGTGCCAGCAGTGAGACCGGGGAAGGCATGGGGATCCAGTACTTC. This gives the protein CASSETGEGMGIQYF.

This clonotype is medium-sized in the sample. The CDR3 is CATSGSGGAYNEQFF. The CDR3 region has the DNA TGTGCCACCAGCGGTAGCGGGGGCGCCTACAATGAGCAGTTCTTC. The J gene is TRBJ2-1, the V gene TRBV15; 9 positions agree with TRBD2. CDR3 length: 15 residues. V was pared by 5 bases and J by 2 bases, with 4 bases of the junction left unmatched. CDR1 is LNHNV and CDR2 is YYDKDF in the germline V gene (reference sequence).

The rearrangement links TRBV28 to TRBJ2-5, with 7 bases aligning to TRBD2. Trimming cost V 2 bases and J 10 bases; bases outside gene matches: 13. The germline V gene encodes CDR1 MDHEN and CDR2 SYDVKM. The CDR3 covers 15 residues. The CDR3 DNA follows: TGTGCCAGCAGTTTAGCGGGAGACCCGTCCGGGTTCCAGTACTTC. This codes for CASSLAGDPSGFQYF.

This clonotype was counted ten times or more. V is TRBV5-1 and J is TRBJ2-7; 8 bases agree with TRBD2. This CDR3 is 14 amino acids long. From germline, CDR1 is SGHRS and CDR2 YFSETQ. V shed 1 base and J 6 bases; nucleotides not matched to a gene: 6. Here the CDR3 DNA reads TGCGCCAGCAGCTTGAGAGCGGGGGATTTCGAGCAGTACTTC. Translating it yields CASSLRAGDFEQYF.

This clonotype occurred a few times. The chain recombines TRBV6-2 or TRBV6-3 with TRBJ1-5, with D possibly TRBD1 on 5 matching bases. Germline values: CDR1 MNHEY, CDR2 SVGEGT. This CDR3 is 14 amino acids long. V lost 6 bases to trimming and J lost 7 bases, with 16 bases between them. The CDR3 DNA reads TGTGCCAGCAGATCAACAGGTCTTTGGCAGCCCCAGCATTTT. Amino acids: CASRSTGLWQPQHF.

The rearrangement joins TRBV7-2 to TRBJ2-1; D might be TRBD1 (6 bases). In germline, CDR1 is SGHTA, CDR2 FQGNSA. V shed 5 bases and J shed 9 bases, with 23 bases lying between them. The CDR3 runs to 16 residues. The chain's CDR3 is CASSPAMRARGVEQFF. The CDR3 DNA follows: TGTGCCAGCAGCCCCGCGATGAGGGCCAGGGGAGTTGAGCAGTTCTTC. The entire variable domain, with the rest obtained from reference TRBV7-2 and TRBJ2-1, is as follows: GAGVSQSPSNKVTEKGKDVELRCDPISGHTALYWYRQSLGQGLEFLIYFQGNSAPDKSGLPSDRFSAERTGGSVSTLTIQRTQQEDSAVYLCASSPAMRARGVEQFFGPGTRLTVL.

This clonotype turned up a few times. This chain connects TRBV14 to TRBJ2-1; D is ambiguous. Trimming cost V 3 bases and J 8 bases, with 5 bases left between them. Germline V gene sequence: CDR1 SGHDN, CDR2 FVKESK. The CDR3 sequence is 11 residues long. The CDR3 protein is CASSHSYEQFF. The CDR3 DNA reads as TGTGCCAGCAGCCATTCGTATGAGCAGTTCTTC.

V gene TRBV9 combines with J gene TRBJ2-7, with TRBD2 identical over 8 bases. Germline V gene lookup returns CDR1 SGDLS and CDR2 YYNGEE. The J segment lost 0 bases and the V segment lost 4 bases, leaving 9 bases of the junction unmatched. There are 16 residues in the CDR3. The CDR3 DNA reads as TGTGCCAGCAGCCCTTTCAGCGGGGGAAGCTCCTACGAGCAGTACTTC. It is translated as CASSPFSGGSSYEQYF.

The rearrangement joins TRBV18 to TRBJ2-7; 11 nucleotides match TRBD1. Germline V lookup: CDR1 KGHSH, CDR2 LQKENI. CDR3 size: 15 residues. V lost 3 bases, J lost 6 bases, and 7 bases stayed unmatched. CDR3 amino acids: CASSPNGQGAAEQYF. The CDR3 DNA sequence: TGTGCCAGCTCACCGAATGGACAGGGGGCGGCCGAGCAGTACTTC.

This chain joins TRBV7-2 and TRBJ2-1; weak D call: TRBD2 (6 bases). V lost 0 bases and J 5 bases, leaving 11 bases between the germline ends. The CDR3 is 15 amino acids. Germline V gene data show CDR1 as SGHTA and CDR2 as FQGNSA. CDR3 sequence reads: CASSLARGAHNEQFF. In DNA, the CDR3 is TGTGCCAGCAGCTTAGCGCGGGGAGCCCACAATGAGCAGTTCTTC. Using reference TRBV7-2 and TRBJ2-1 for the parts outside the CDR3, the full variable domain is GAGVSQSPSNKVTEKGKDVELRCDPISGHTALYWYRQSLGQGLEFLIYFQGNSAPDKSGLPSDRFSAERTGGSVSTLTIQRTQQEDSAVYLCASSLARGAHNEQFFGPGTRLTVL.

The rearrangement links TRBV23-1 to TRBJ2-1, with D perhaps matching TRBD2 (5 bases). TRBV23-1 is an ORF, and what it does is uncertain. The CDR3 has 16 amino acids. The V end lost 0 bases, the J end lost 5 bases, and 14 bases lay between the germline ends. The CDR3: CASSQSHGVLDNEQFF. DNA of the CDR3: TGCGCCAGCAGTCAATCCCACGGGGTGTTGGACAATGAGCAGTTCTTC.

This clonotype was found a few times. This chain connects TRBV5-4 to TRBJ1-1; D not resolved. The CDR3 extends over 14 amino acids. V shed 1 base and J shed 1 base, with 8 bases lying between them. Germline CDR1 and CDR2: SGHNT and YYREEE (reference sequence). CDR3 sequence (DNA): TGTGCCAGCAGCTTGCAACAGCAGAACACTGAAGCTTTCTTT. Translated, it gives CASSLQQQNTEAFF.

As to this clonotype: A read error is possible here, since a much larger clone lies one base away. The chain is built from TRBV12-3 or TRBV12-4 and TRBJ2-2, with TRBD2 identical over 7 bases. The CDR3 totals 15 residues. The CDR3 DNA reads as TGTGACAGCAGTTTTCTAGCGGCGAACACCGGGGAGCTGTTTTTT. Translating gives CDSSFLAANTGELFF.